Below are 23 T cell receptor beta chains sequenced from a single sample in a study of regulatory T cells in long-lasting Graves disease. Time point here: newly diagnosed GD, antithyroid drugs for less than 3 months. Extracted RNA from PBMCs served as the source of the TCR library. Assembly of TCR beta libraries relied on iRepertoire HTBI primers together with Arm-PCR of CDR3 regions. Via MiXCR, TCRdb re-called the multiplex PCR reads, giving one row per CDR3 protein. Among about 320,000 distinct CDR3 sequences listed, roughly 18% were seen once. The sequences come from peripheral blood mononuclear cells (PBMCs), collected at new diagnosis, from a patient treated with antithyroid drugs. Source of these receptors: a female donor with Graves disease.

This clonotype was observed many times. Written as DNA, the CDR3 is TGTGCCAGCAGTTCCGACAGCCGAAGCCAAGAGACCCAGTACTTC. Amino acid sequence: CASSSDSRSQETQYF. This rearrangement joins TRBV12-3 or TRBV12-4 to TRBJ2-5; the D gene is possibly TRBD1 (5 bases). Between the trimmed V and J ends, which lost 4 bases and 1 base, there was a span of 13 bases. The CDR3 covers 15 residues.

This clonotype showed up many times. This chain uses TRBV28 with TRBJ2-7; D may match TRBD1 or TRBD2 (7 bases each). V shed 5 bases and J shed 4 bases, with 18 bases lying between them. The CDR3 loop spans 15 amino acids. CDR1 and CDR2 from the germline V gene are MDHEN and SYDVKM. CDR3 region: CASSTPRGGSYEQYF. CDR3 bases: TGTGCCAGCAGTACCCCCAGGGGGGGTTCGTACGAGCAGTACTTC. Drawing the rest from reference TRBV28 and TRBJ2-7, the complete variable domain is DVKVTQSSRYLVKRTGEKVFLECVQDMDHENMFWYRQDPGLGLRLIYFSYDVKMKEKGDIPEGYSVSREKKERFSLILESASTNQTSMYLCASSTPRGGSYEQYFGPGTRLTVT.

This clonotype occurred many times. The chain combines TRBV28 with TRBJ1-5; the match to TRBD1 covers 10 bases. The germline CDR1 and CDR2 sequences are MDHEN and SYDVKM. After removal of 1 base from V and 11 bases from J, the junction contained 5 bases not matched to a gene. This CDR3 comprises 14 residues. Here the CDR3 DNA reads TGTGCCAGCAGTTTATCCGGGACAGGGGTCACCCAGCATTTT. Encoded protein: CASSLSGTGVTQHF.

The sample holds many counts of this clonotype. CDR3 DNA sequence: TGTGCCAGCAGCCAAGAGTACCGGACAGCACTAAGCACAGATACGCAGTATTTT. Its translation: CASSQEYRTALSTDTQYF. V usage is TRBV3-1 and J usage is TRBJ2-3; tentative D call: TRBD1 (6 bases). Germline V gene sequence: CDR1 LGHDT, CDR2 YNNKEL (reference sequence). The CDR3 runs 18 residues. With 0 bases removed from V and 0 bases from J, the gap between germline ends came to 16 bases.

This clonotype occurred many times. The CDR3 reads CASGRESGLDEKLFF. For the CDR3, the DNA is TGTGCCAGCGGGAGGGAGTCGGGACTCGATGAAAAACTGTTTTTT. V usage is TRBV9 and J usage is TRBJ1-4; D might be TRBD1 (5 bases). The length of the CDR3 is 15 residues. Germline V lookup: CDR1 SGDLS, CDR2 YYNGEE. Deletions cut 7 bases from V and 6 bases from J, with 19 bases between.

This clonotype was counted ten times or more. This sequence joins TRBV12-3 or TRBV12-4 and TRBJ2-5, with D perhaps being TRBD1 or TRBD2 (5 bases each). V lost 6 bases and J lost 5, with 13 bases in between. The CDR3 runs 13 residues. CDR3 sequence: CASRGRGGETQYF. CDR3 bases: TGTGCCAGCAGGGGACGGGGCGGGGAGACCCAGTACTTC.

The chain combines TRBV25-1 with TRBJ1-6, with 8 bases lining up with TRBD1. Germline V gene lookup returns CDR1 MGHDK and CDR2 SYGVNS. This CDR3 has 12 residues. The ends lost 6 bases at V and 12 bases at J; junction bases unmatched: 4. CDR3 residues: CASRDRDVPLHF. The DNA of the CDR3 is TGTGCCAGCAGGGACAGGGATGTACCCCTCCACTTT.

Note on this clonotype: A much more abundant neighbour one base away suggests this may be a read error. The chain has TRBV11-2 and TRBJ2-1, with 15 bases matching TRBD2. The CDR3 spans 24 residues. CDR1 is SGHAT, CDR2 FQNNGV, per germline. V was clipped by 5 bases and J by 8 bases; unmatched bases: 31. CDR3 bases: TGTGCCAGCAGCATGCCCTCGGTGGATTCCGGGACTAGCGGGAGGCCCCTCCGTCTCGATGAGCAGTTCTTC. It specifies CASSMPSVDSGTSGRPLRLDEQFF.

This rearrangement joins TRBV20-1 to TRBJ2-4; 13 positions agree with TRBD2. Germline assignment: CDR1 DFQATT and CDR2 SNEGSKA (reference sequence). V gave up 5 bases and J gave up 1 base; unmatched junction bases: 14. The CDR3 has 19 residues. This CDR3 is CSADLPGLAGFGAKNIQYF. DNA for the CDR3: TGCAGTGCTGACCTTCCGGGACTAGCGGGATTCGGGGCCAAAAACATTCAGTACTTC.

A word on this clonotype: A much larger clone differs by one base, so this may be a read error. This chain's CDR3 is CAGSSSSGGAYNEQFF. The DNA of the CDR3 is TGTGCCGGCAGTTCATCTAGCGGGGGGGCATACAATGAGCAGTTCTTC. The genes are TRBV28 and TRBJ2-1; TRBD2 matches at 12 bases. From germline, CDR1 is MDHEN and CDR2 SYDVKM. The CDR3 contains 16 residues.

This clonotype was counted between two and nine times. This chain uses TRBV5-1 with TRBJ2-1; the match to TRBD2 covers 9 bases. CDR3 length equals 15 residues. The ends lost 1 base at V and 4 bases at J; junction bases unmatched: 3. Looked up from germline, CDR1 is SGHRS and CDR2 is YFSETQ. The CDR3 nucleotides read TGCGCCAGCAGCTTGACCGGACTAGCGTACAATGAGCAGTTCTTC. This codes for CASSLTGLAYNEQFF.

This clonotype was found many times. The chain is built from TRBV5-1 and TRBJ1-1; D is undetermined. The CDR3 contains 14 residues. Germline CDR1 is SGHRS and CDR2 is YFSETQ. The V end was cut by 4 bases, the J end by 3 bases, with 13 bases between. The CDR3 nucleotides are TGCGCCAGCAGCCCCACCACAGACCACACTGAAGCTTTCTTT. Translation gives CASSPTTDHTEAFF.

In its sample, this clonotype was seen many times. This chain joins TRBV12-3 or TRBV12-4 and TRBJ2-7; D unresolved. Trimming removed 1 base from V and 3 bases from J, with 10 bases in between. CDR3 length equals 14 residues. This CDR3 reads CASSLGGSVYEQYF. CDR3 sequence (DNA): TGTGCCAGCAGTTTAGGCGGCTCAGTCTACGAGCAGTACTTC.

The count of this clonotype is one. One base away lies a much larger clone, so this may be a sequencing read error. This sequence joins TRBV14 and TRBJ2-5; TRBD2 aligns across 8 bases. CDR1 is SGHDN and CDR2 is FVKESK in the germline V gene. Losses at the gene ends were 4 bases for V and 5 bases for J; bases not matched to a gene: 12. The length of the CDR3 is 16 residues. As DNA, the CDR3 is TGTGCCAGCAGCCTCAGACTAGCGAGAGAGGGGGAGACCCAGTACTTC. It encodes CASSLRLAREGETQYF.

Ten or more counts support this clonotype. CDR3 nucleotide sequence: TGTGCCAGCAGTGAACTACGGAACTCCTACGAGCAGTACTTC. Its protein is CASSELRNSYEQYF. J is TRBJ2-7 and V is TRBV25-1, with D unclear. This CDR3 comprises 14 residues. In germline, CDR1 is MGHDK, CDR2 SYGVNS. Trimming cost V 2 bases and J 0 bases, with 8 bases left between them.

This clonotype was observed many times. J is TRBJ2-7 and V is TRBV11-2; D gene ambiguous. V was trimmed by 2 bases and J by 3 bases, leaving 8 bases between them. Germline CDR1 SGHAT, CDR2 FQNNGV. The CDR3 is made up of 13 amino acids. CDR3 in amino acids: CASSLMAGYEQYF. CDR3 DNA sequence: TGTGCCAGCAGCTTAATGGCAGGCTACGAGCAGTACTTC.

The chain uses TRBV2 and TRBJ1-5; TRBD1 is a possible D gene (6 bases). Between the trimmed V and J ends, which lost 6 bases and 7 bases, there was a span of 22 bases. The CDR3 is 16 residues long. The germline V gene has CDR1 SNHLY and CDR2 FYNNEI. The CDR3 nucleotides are TGTGCCAGCAGGAACTGGGGGCAGGGAGCAATGCAGCCCCAGCATTTT. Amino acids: CASRNWGQGAMQPQHF. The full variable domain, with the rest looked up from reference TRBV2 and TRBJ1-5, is EPEVTQTPSHQVTQMGQEVILRCVPISNHLYFYWYRQILGQKVEFLVSFYNNEISEKSEIFDDQFSVERPDGSNFTLKIRSTKLEDSAMYFCASRNWGQGAMQPQHFGDGTRLSIL.

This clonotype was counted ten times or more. CDR3 sequence: CSVAAEGKYNEQFF. As DNA, the CDR3 is TGCAGTGTCGCGGCAGAGGGGAAGTACAATGAGCAGTTCTTC. The chain carries TRBV20-1 and TRBJ2-1; tentatively, D is TRBD1 or TRBD2 (5 bases each). Trimming took 7 bases from V and 4 from J, leaving 17 bases between them. The CDR3 consists of 14 residues. The germline V gene has CDR1 DFQATT and CDR2 SNEGSKA (reference sequence).

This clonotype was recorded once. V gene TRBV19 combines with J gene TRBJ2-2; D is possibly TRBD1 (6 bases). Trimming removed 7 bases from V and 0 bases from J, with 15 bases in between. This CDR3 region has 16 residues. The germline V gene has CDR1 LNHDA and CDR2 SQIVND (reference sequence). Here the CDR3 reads CASTLWTASNTGELFF. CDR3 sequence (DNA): TGTGCCAGTACCCTATGGACAGCGTCGAACACCGGGGAGCTGTTTTTT.

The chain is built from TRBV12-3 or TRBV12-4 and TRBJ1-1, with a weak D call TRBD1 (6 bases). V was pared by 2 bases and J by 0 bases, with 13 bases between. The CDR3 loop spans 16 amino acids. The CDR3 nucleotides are TGTGCCAGCAGTTTATACAGGGTGGGGATGAACACTGAAGCTTTCTTT. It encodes CASSLYRVGMNTEAFF.

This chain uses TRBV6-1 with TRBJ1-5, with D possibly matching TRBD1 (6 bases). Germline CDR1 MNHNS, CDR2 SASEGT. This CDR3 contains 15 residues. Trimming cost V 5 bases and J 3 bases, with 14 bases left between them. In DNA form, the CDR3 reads TGTGCCAGCAGTCGCCGGGACACAAACAATCAGCCCCAGCATTTT. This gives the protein CASSRRDTNNQPQHF.

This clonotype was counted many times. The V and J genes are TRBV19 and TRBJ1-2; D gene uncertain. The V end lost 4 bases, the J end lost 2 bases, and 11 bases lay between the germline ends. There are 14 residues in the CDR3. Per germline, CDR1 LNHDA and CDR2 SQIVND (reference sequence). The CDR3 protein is CASSTGISNYGYTF. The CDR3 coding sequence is TGTGCCAGTAGTACAGGAATATCGAACTATGGCTACACCTTC.

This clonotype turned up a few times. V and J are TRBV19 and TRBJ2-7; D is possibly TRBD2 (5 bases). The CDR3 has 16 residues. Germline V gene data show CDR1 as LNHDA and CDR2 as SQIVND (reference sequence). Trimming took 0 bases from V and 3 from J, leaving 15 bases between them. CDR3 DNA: TGTGCCAGTAGTATAGATCTTCGGGGTGGGCGCTACGAGCAGTACTTC. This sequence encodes CASSIDLRGGRYEQYF.